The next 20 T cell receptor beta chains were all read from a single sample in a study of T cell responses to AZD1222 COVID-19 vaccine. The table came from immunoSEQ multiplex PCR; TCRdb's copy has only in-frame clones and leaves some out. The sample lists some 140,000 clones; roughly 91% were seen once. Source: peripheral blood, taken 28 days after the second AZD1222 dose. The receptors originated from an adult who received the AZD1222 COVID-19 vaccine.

The CDR3 nucleotides read TGTGCCAGCAGCTTGGGACTCTCTGAAGCTTTCTTT. Translated: CASSLGLSEAFF. The chain uses TRBV7-9 and TRBJ1-1; maybe TRBD1 (5 bases). In germline, CDR1 is SEHNR, CDR2 FQNEAQ (reference sequence). The V end lost 3 bases, the J end lost 6 bases, and 8 bases lay between the germline ends. This CDR3 is built from 12 residues.

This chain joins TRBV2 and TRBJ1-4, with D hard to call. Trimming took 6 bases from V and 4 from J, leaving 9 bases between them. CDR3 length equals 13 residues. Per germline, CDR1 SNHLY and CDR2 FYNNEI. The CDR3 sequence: CASRVDFNEKLFF. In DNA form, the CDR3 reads TGTGCCAGCAGAGTGGACTTTAATGAAAAACTGTTTTTT.

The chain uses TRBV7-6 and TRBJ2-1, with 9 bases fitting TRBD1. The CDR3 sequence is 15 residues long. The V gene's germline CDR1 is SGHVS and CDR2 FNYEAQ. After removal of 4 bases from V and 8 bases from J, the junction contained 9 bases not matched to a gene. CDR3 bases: TGTGCCAGCAGCTCCCTACAGGGGGCTAGGGATGAGCAGTTCTTC. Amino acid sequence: CASSSLQGARDEQFF.

The CDR3 sequence: CASSQLQGDEQYF. CDR3 nucleotides: TGTGCCAGCAGTCAACTACAGGGGGACGAGCAGTACTTC. The chain recombines TRBV28 with TRBJ2-7; the match to TRBD1 covers 8 bases. There are 13 residues in the CDR3. Looked up from germline, CDR1 is MDHEN and CDR2 is SYDVKM. V lost 5 bases and J lost 5; bases outside the gene matches: 5.

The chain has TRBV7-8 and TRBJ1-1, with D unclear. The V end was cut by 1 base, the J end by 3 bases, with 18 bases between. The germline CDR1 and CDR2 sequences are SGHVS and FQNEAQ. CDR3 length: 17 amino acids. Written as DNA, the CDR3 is TGTGCCAGCAGCTTAGTCCCCTACACCCGTGATGACACTGAAGCTTTCTTT. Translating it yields CASSLVPYTRDDTEAFF.

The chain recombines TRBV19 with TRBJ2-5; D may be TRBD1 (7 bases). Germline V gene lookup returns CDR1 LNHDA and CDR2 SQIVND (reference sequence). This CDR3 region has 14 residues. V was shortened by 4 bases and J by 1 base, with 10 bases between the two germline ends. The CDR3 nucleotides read TGTGCCAGTAGTACTCAGGGGGGCCAAGAGACCCAGTACTTC. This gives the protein CASSTQGGQETQYF.

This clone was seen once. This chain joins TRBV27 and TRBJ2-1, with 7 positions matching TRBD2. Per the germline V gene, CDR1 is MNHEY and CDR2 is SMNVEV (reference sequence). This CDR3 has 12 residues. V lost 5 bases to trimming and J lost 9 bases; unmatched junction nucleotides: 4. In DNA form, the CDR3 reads TGTGCCAGCAGTCTCGGGGGGTCTGAGCAGTTCTTC. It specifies CASSLGGSEQFF.

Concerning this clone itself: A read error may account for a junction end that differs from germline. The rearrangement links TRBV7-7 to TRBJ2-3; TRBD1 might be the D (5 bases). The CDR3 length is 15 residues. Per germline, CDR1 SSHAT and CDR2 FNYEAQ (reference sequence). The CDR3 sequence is CASSLRVGLTDTQYF. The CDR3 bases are TGTGCTAGCAGCTTACGTGTGGGGCTCACAGATACGCAGTATTTT. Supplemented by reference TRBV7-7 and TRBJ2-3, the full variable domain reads GAGVSQSPRYKVTKRGQDVTLRCDPISSHATLYWYQQALGQGPEFLTYFNYEAQPDKSGLPSDRFSAERPEGSISTLTIQRTEQRDSAMYRCASSLRVGLTDTQYFGPGTRLTVL.

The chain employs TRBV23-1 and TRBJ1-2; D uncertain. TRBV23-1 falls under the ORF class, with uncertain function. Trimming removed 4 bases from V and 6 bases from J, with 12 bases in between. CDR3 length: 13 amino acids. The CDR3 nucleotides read TGCGCCAGCAGTCTCACTGGAGAGGATGGCTACACCTTC. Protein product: CASSLTGEDGYTF.

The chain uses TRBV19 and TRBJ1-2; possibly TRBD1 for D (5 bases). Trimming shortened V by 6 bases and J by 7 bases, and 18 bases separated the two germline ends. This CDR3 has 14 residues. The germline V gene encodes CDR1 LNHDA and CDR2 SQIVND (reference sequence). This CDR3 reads CASRIQGQAFGYTF. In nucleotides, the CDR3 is TGTGCCAGTAGGATCCAGGGTCAAGCGTTTGGCTACACCTTC. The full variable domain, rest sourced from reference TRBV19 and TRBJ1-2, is DGGITQSPKYLFRKEGQNVTLSCEQNLNHDAMYWYRQDPGQGLRLIYYSQIVNDFQKGDIAEGYSVSREKKESFPLTVTSAQKNPTAFYLCASRIQGQAFGYTFGSGTRLTVV.

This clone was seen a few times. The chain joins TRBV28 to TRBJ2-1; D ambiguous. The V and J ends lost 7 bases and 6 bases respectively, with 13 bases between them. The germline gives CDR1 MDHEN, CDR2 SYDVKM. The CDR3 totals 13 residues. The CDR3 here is CASTNQLGNEQFF. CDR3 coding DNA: TGTGCCAGCACAAATCAGCTAGGCAATGAGCAGTTCTTC.

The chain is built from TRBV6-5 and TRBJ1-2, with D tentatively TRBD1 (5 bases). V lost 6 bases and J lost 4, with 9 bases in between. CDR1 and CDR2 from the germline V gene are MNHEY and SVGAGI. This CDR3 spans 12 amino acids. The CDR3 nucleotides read TGTGCCAGCAGAGGACAAGTCTATGGCTACACCTTC. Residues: CASRGQVYGYTF.

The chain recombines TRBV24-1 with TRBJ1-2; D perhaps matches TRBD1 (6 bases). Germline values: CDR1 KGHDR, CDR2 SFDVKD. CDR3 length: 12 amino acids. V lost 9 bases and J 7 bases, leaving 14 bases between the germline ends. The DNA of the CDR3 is TGTGCCACCCGGGAGGGGGAAGGTGGCTACACCTTC. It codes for CATREGEGGYTF.

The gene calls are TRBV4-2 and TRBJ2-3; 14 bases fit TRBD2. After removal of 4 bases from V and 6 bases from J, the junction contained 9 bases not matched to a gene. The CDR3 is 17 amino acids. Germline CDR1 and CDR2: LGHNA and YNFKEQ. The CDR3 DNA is TGTGCCAGCAGCCTCGGGACTAGCGGGGGCCTTCCGGATACGCAGTATTTT. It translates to CASSLGTSGGLPDTQYF.

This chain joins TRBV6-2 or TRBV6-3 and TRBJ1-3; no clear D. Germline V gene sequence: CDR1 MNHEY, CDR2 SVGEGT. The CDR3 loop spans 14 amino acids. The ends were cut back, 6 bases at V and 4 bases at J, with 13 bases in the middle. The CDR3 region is CASSQTRPGNTIYF. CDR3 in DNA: TGTGCCAGCAGCCAAACTAGACCCGGAAACACCATATATTTT.

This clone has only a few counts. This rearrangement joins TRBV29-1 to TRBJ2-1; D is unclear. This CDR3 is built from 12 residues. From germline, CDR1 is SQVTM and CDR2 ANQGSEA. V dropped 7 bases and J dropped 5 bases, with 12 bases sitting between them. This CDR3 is CSAALDHNEQFF. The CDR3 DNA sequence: TGCAGCGCCGCCTTAGACCACAATGAGCAGTTCTTC.

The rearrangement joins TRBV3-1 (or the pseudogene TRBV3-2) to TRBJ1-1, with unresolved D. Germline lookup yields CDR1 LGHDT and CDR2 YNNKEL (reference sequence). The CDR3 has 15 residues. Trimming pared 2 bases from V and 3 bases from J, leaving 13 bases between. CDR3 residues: CASSQWSKEDTEAFF. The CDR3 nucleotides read TGTGCCAGCAGCCAATGGTCAAAGGAGGACACTGAAGCTTTCTTT.

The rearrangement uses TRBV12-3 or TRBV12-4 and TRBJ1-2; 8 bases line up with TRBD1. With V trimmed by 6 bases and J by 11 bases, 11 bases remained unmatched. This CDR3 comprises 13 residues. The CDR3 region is CASSQDRGRQYTF. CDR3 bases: TGTGCCAGCAGCCAAGACAGGGGAAGACAATACACCTTC.

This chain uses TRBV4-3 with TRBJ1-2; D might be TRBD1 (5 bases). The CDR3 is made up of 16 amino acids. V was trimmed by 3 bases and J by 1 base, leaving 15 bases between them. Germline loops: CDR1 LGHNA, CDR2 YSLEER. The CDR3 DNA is TGCGCCAGCAGCCAGGGAATTAACAGGTTTAACTATGGCTACACCTTC. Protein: CASSQGINRFNYGYTF.

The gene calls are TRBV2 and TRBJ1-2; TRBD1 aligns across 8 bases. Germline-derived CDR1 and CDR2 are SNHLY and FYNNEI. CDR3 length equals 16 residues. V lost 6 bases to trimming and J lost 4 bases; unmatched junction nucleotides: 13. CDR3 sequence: CASRGRQGMVGYGYTF. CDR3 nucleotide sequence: TGTGCCAGCAGAGGGAGACAGGGGATGGTTGGCTATGGCTACACCTTC. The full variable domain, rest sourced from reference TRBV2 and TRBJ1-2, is EPEVTQTPSHQVTQMGQEVILRCVPISNHLYFYWYRQILGQKVEFLVSFYNNEISEKSEIFDDQFSVERPDGSNFTLKIRSTKLEDSAMYFCASRGRQGMVGYGYTFGSGTRLTVV.